The 9 T cell receptor beta chains below all came from one sample that was sequenced in a study of CD8+ T cells in alopecia areata (dated by TCRdb to 2017 to 2018). The treatment or condition label, read with the paper, signifies: oral pan-JAK inhibitor, 5-10 mg twice daily. Library preparation was by the immunoSEQ multiplex PCR assay. RNA was extracted from all samples and reverse transcribed into cDNA as template for TCR sequencing. Here the immuneACCESS table is served through TCRdb, limited to in-frame sequences with V and J called. Missing clones are a known gap in these copies; in checked studies unresolved V genes cover under half, and the rest lacks a known reason. The sample contains fewer than 250,000 clones, more than 30% of them found a single time. The ten largest clones represent roughly 0.5% of the sample. Sequencing was performed on CD4+ T cells sorted from blood, taken at approximately week 31, from a patient treated with tofacitinib. The receptors shown here come from a human donor with alopecia areata.

V gene TRBV5-1 combines with J gene TRBJ1-4, with D tentatively TRBD1 (6 bases). The length of the CDR3 is 17 residues. Trimming removed 4 bases at V and 3 bases at J, with 19 bases between. CDR1 and CDR2 from the germline V gene are SGHRS and YFSETQ. The CDR3 nucleotides read TGCGCCAGCAGCCCGGTCGGCCAGGGGAGGCCTAATGAAAAACTGTTTTTT. Residues: CASSPVGQGRPNEKLFF.

The V and J genes are TRBV11-2 and TRBJ2-7; D is unresolved. Germline values: CDR1 SGHAT, CDR2 FQNNGV. The CDR3 sequence is 14 residues long. V was pared by 5 bases and J by 1 base, with 12 bases between. The CDR3, as DNA: TGTGCCAGCAGCCACGTCCCCAGTTCCTACGAGCAGTACTTC. Its protein is CASSHVPSSYEQYF.

This clone has a handful of counts. The CDR3 sequence is CASRPVRGAYEQYF. In DNA form, the CDR3 reads TGTGCCAGCAGACCCGTGAGGGGCGCCTACGAGCAGTACTTC. V usage is TRBV11-2 and J usage is TRBJ2-7; D is possibly TRBD1 or TRBD2 (5 bases each). V dropped 6 bases and J dropped 2 bases, with 14 bases sitting between them. CDR1 SGHAT and CDR2 FQNNGV come from the germline V gene. The CDR3 runs 14 residues. The complete variable domain, with remaining parts taken from reference TRBV11-2 and TRBJ2-7, reads EAGVAQSPRYKIIEKRQSVAFWCNPISGHATLYWYQQILGQGPKLLIQFQNNGVVDDSQLPKDRFSAERLKGVDSTLKIQPAKLEDSAVYLCASRPVRGAYEQYFGPGTRLTVT.

Comments on this clone: Germline and junction disagree at one end, which may indicate a read error. Here the CDR3 reads CASSPPTGPLSF. The CDR3 region has the DNA TGTGCCAGCAGTCCACCGACAGGGCCCTTATCTTTT. The chain recombines TRBV25-1 with TRBJ1-3, with 7 bases fitting TRBD1. The CDR3 length is 12 residues. The germline CDR1 and CDR2 sequences are MGHDK and SYGVNS.

The J gene is TRBJ2-7, the V gene TRBV10-2, with TRBD2 matching 12 bases. Germline V CDR1 and CDR2: WSHSY, SAAADI. This CDR3 contains 16 residues. With V trimmed by 8 bases and J by 3 bases, 11 bases remained unmatched. The CDR3 loop is CASGGTSGPRVYEQYF. CDR3 DNA: TGCGCCAGCGGAGGGACTAGCGGGCCCCGGGTCTACGAGCAGTACTTC.

This clone was detected only once. The chain has TRBV7-3 and TRBJ1-5; D unresolved. CDR1 and CDR2 from the germline V gene are SGHTA and FQGTGA. CDR3 size: 11 residues. The germline V and J ends were trimmed by 5 bases and 2 bases, with 1 base remaining between them. The CDR3: CASSRNQPQHF. For the CDR3, the DNA is TGTGCCAGCAGCCGCAATCAGCCCCAGCATTTT.

The CDR3 DNA reads as TGTGCCATCAGTGAGTCGGAGCGGGCCAGCTCCTACAATGAGCAGTTCTTC. Protein: CAISESERASSYNEQFF. The rearrangement uses TRBV10-3 and TRBJ2-1; D might be TRBD2 (6 bases). This CDR3 has 17 amino acids. CDR1 ENHRY and CDR2 SYGVKD come from the germline V gene. The V gene lost 0 bases and the J gene lost 0 bases, with 12 bases spanning the gap.

In this sample, this clone turned up a few times. The chain uses TRBV7-9 and TRBJ2-2; possible D gene TRBD1, 7 bases. V was cut by 4 bases and J by 4 bases, with 16 bases left in between. CDR1 and CDR2 (germline): SEHNR, FQNEAQ (reference sequence). There are 16 residues in the CDR3. CDR3 amino acids: CASSWRGLESTGELFF. In DNA, the CDR3 is TGTGCCAGCAGCTGGAGGGGGCTCGAAAGCACCGGGGAGCTGTTTTTT.

This clone occurred a few times. This chain joins TRBV9 and TRBJ2-3; no firm D call. The length of the CDR3 is 12 residues. Trimming stripped 2 bases from V and 7 bases from J, with 8 bases between. Germline V gene lookup returns CDR1 SGDLS and CDR2 YYNGEE. The CDR3 nucleotides are TGTGCCAGCAGCGTTTCGAAGAATACGCAGTATTTT. This translates into CASSVSKNTQYF.